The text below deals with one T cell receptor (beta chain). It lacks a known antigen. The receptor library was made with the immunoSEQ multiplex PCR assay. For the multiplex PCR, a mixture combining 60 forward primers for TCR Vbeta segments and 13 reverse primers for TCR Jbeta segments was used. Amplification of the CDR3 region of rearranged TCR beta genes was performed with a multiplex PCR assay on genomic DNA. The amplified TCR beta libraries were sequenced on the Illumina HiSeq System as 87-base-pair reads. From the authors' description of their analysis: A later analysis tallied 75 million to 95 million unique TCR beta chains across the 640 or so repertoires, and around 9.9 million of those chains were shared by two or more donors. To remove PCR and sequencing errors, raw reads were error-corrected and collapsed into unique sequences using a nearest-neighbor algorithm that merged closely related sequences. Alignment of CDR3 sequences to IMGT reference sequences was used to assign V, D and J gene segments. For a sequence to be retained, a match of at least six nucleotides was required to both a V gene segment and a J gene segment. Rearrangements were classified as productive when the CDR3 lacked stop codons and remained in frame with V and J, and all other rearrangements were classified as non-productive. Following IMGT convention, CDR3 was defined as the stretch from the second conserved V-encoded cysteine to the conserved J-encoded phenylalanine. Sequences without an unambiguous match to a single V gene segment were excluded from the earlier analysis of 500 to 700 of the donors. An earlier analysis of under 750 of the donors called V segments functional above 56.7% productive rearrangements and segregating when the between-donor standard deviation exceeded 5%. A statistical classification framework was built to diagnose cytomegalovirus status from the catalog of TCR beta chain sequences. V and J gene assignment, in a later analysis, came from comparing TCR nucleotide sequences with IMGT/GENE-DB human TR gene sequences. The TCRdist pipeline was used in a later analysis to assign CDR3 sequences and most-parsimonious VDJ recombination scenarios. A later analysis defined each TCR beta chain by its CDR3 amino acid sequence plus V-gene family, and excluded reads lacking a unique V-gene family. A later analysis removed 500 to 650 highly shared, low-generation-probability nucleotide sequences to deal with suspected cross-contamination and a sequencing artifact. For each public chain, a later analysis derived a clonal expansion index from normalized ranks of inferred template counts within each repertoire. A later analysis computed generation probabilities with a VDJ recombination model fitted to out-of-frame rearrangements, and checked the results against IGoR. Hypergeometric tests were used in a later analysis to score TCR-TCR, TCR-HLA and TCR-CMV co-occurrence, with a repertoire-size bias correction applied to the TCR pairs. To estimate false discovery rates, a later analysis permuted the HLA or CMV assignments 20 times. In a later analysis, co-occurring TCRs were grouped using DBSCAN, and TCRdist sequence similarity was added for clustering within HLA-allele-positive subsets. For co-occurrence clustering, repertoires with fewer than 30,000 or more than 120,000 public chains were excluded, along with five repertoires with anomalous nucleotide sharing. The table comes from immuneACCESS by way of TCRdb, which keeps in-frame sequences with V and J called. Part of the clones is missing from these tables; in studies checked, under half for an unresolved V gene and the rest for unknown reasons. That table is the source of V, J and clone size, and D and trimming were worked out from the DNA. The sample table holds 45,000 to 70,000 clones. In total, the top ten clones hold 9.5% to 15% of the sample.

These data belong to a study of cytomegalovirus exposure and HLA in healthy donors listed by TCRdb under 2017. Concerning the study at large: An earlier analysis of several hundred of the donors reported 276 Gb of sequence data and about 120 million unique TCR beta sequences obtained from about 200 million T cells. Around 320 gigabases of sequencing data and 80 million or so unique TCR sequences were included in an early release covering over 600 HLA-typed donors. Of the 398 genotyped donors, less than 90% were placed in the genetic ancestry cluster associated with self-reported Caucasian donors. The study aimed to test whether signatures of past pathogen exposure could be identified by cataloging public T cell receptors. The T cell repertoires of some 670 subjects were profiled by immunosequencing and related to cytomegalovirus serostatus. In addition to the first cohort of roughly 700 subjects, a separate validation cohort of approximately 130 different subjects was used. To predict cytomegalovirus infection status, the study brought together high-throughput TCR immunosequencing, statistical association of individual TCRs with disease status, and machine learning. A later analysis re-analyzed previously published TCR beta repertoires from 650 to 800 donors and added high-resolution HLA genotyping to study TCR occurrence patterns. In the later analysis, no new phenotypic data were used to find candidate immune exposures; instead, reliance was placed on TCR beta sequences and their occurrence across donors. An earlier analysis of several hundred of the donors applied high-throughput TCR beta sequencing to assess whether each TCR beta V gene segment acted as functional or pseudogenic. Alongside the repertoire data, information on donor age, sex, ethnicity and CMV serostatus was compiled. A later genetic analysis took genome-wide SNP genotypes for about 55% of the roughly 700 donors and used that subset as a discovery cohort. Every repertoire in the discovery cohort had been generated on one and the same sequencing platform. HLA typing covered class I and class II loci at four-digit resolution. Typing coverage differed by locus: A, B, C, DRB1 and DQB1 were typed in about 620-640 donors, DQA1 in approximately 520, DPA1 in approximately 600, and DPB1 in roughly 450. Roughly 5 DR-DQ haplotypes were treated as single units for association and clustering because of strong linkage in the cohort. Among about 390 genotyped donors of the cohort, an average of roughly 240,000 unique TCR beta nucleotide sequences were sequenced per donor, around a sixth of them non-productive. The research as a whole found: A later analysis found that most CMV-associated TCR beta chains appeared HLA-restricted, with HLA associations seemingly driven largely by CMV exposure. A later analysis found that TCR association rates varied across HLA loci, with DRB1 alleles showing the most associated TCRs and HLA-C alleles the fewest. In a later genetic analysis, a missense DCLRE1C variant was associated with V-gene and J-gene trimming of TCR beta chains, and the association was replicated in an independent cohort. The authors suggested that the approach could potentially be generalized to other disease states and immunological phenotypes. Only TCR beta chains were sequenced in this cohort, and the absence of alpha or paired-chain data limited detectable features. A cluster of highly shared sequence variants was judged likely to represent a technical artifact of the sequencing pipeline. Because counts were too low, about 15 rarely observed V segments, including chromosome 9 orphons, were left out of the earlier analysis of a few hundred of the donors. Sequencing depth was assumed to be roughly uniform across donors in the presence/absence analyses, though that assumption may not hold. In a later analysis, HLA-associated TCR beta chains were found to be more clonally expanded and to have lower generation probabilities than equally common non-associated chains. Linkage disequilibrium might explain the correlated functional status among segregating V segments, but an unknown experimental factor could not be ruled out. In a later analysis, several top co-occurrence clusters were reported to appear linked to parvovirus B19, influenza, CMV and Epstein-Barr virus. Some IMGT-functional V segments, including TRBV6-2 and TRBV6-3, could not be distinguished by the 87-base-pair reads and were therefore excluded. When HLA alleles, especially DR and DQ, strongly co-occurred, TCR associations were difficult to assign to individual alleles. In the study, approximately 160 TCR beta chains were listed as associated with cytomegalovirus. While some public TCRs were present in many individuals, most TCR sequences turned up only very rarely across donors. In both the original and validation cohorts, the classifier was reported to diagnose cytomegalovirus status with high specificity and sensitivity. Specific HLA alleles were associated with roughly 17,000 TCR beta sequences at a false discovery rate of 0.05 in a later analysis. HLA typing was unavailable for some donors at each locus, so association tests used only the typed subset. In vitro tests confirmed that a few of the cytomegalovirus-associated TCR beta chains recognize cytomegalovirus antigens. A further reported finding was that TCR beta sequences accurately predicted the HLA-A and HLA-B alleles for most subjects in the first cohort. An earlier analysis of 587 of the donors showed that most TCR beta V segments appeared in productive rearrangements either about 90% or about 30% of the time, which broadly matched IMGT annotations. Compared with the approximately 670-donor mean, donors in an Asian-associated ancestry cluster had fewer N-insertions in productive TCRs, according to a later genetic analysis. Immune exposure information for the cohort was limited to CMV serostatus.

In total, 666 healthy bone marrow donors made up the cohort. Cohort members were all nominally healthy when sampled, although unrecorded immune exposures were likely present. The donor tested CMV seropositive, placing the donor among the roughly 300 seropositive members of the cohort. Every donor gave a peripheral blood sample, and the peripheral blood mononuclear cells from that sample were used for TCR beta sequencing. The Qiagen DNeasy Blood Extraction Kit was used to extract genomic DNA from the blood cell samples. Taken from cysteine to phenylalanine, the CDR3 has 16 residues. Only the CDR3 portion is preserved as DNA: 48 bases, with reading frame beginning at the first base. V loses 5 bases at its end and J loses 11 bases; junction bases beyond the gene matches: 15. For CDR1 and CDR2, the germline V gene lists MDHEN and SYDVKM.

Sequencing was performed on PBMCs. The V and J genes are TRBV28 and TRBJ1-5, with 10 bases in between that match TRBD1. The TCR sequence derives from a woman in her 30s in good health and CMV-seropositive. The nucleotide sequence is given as TGTGCCAGCAGTCCGTCCGCCGGGACAGGGGATATCGCCCAGCATTTT. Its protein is CASSPSAGTGDIAQHF.